This paragraph covers one TCR beta chain sequence. Generated by immunoSEQ multiplex PCR, the TCRdb table keeps only in-frame clones and is missing some. The sample has about 82,000 clones, just over 95% seen once; the top ten hold approximately 0.41%. This sample was taken from a study of technical replicates of blood from a few donors. The CDR3 runs 15 residues. V shed 3 bases and J shed 0 bases, with 9 bases lying between them. CDR1 is MNHEY and CDR2 is SMNVEV in the germline V gene (reference sequence). This clonotype was sampled from a human donor in good health. The sample comprised T cells isolated from PBMCs. The V and J genes are TRBV27 and TRBJ2-1; unclear D gene. CDR3 nucleotide sequence: TGTGCCAGCAGTTTCACTCTTAGCTCCTACAATGAGCAGTTCTTC. Its protein is CASSFTLSSYNEQFF.